This T cell receptor beta chain was documented in a study of blood T cell repertoires in COVID-19. The wider study: Sample material is recorded as cDNA or gDNA derived from T cells, B-cell-depleted T cells, or PBMCs.

The trim removed 5 bases at V and 8 bases at J, leaving 10 bases unmatched. The CDR3 sequence is 15 residues long. Germline values: CDR1 MDHEN, CDR2 SYDVKM. Clones were read by immunoSEQ multiplex PCR, and TCRdb kept only the in-frame ones, dropping some. The top ten clones hold around 6.5% of a sample with 90,000 to 120,000 clones, 70% to 90% of them seen once. The chain has TRBV28 and TRBJ1-4, with 8 bases lining up with TRBD1. The sequence derives from a woman in her fifties or sixties with acute or convalescent COVID-19. The sequenced material came from peripheral blood. Written as DNA, the CDR3 is TGTGCCAGCAGTCCTCAGGGGGCCGAAGGGGAAAAACTGTTTTTT. Translated: CASSPQGAEGEKLFF.